Shown below are 5 T cell receptor beta chains from a single sample sequenced in a study of post-analysis software for immune sequencing data. Findings and limits, study-wide: Relative to controls, patients had a handful of TRBV segments at higher frequency, with TRBV5-6, TRBV5-1 and TRBV20-1 among these.

Unique molecular identifiers featured in each of the TCR beta cDNA libraries. TCRdb independently ran MiXCR on the PCR reads; one entry per CDR3 protein. Of under 900,000 distinct CDR3 sequences in the sample, around 50% are singletons; the top ten hold approximately 4.5%. These TCRs' antigens remain unknown. The sample taken for sequencing was blood. These receptors were collected from a girl aged 5-17 years with multiple sclerosis.

The chain has TRBV20-1 and TRBJ2-1; D gene unclear. Germline assignment: CDR1 DFQATT and CDR2 SNEGSKA (reference sequence). V shed 0 bases and J shed 6 bases, with 15 bases lying between them. The CDR3 length is 15 residues. DNA for the CDR3: TGCAGTGCTAGAGATCGTGCGGAGCCAACCAATGAGCAGTTCTTC. Its protein is CSARDRAEPTNEQFF.

J is TRBJ2-1 and V is TRBV9; D unresolved. Deletions cut 2 bases from V and 7 bases from J, with 10 bases between. This CDR3 is built from 13 residues. The V gene's germline CDR1 is SGDLS and CDR2 YYNGEE. DNA for the CDR3: TGTGCCAGCAGCGTCAACTCCCTTAATGAGCAGTTCTTC. As protein: CASSVNSLNEQFF. The full variable domain, with the rest looked up from reference TRBV9 and TRBJ2-1, is DSGVTQTPKHLITATGQRVTLRCSPRSGDLSVYWYQQSLDQGLQFLIQYYNGEERAKGNILERFSAQQFPDLHSELNLSSLELGDSALYFCASSVNSLNEQFFGPGTRLTVL.

The chain recombines TRBV12-3 or TRBV12-4 with TRBJ2-5; 12 positions agree with TRBD2. This CDR3 region has 15 residues. Losses at the gene ends were 5 bases for V and 5 bases for J; bases not matched to a gene: 6. The CDR3 protein is CASSRRTSGDETQYF. The CDR3 DNA sequence: TGTGCCAGCAGTCGAAGGACTAGCGGGGATGAGACCCAGTACTTC.

The genes are TRBV29-1 and TRBJ2-5; D call uncertain. V lost 6 bases, J lost 13 bases, and 21 bases lay in between. CDR1 is SQVTM and CDR2 is ANQGSEA in the germline V gene. The CDR3 runs to 12 residues. CDR3 region: CSVVDQAGSGYF. CDR3 nucleotides: TGCAGCGTCGTTGACCAGGCCGGTTCTGGGTACTTC.

This clonotype has only one observation. V usage is TRBV20-1 and J usage is TRBJ2-1; 11 bases map to TRBD2. CDR1 and CDR2 from the germline V gene are DFQATT and SNEGSKA (reference sequence). With 5 bases clipped from V and 14 bases from J, the junction kept 5 bases outside the gene matches. This CDR3 is 11 amino acids long. In nucleotides, the CDR3 is TGCAGTGCTTTAGCGGGGGGGCGGGAGTTCTTC. Its translation: CSALAGGREFF.